In its sample, the clone carrying this T cell receptor (beta chain) was seen a few times. Extraction of RNA preceded its reverse transcription into cDNA, which served as the sequencing template. Using immunoSEQ multiplex PCR, the repertoire was profiled, and TCRdb retains in-frame clones only, with some absent. The sample consists of about 200,000 clones, approximately 60% of them appearing once. The sample is drawn from a study of CD8+ T cells in alopecia areata. Germline V gives CDR1 SQVTM, CDR2 ANQGSEA. V gave up 4 bases and J gave up 5 bases; unmatched junction bases: 8. This CDR3 has 14 residues. Stated treatment: oral pan-JAK inhibitor, 5-10 mg twice daily.

The material sequenced was CD4+ T cells sorted from blood, taken at week 4, from a patient treated with tofacitinib. This chain links TRBV29-1 with TRBJ2-3; 8 positions agree with TRBD1. This TCR was sampled from a human donor with alopecia areata. CDR3 region: CSVGQGPGGDTQYF. CDR3 sequence (DNA): TGCAGCGTTGGACAGGGGCCCGGTGGAGATACGCAGTATTTT.